This T cell receptor beta chain comes out of a study of blood T cell repertoires in COVID-19. The CDR3 is 15 residues long. The germline gives CDR1 GTSNPN, CDR2 SVGIG (reference sequence). The V and J ends lost 0 bases and 9 bases respectively, with 15 bases between them. Authors' processing steps: Amplification of reference gene primers was used by the study to estimate nucleated cell counts. Sequencing used immunoSEQ multiplex PCR; TCRdb keeps in-frame clones, though not all of them. The DNA gave D and trimming, while V, J and clone size come from that table. The sample shows about 13,000 clones, nearly 90% of them seen only once.

The sequenced sample was peripheral blood. The V and J genes are TRBV30 and TRBJ1-6; D not resolved. This receptor was identified in a human donor with active COVID-19. The donor label of this sample is uncertain. The CDR3 region has the DNA TGTGCCTGGAGTGTGGAGGGAAGGCCGGTTTCACCCCTCCACTTT. Its protein is CAWSVEGRPVSPLHF. Full variable domain (rest looked up from reference TRBV30 and TRBJ1-6): SQTIHQWPATLVQPVGSPLSLECTVEGTSNPNLYWYRQAAGRGLQLLFYSVGIGQISSEVPQNLSASRPQDRQFILSSKKLLLSDSGFYLCAWSVEGRPVSPLHFGNGTRLTVT.